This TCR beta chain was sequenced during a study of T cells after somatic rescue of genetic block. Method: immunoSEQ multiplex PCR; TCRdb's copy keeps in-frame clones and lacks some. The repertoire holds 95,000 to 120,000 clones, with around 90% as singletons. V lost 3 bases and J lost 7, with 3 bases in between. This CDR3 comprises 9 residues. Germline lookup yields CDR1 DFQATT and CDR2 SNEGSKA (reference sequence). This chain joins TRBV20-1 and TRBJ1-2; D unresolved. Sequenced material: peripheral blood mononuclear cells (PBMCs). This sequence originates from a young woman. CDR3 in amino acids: CSASFGYTF. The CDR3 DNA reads TGCAGTGCTAGTTTTGGCTACACCTTC.